One sample yielded the 7 T cell receptor beta chains listed below, sequenced in a study of blood T cell repertoires in COVID-19. Profiling relied on immunoSEQ multiplex PCR, and the TCRdb table lists in-frame clones only, not all of them. The profile shows some 250,000 clones, 82% of them singletons. Sequences were obtained from peripheral blood. The receptors were sampled from a woman in her sixties or seventies with active or convalescent COVID-19.

The chain recombines TRBV27 with TRBJ2-5; 11 nucleotides agree with TRBD2. Germline values: CDR1 MNHEY, CDR2 SMNVEV (reference sequence). The length of the CDR3 is 16 residues. V shed 6 bases, J shed 2 bases, and the junction held 8 bases outside the gene matches. The CDR3 nucleotides read TGTGCCAGCAGGCCTGCTAGCGGGGGGTTTCAAGAGACCCAGTACTTC. Its translation is CASRPASGGFQETQYF.

CDR3 residues: CASSQGLAAFDNEQFF. Here the CDR3 DNA reads TGTGCCAGCTCACAGGGACTAGCGGCGTTCGACAATGAGCAGTTCTTC. The chain carries TRBV18 and TRBJ2-1; 11 nucleotides match TRBD2. Trimming took 4 bases from V and 5 from J; bases not matched to a gene: 7. Germline CDR1 and CDR2: KGHSH and LQKENI. The CDR3 loop spans 16 amino acids.

The rearrangement joins TRBV6-1 to TRBJ2-1; D is unresolved. This CDR3 is 12 amino acids long. In germline, CDR1 is MNHNS, CDR2 SASEGT. Trimming took off 1 base at V and 10 bases at J, with 8 bases between the two ends. In DNA, the CDR3 is TGTGCCAGCAGTGAAGGGGCCAGGGAGCAGTTCTTC. Translated: CASSEGAREQFF.

This chain connects TRBV6-5 to TRBJ1-2, with D uncertain. There are 15 residues in the CDR3. CDR1 and CDR2 (germline): MNHEY, SVGAGI. The V and J ends lost 0 bases and 4 bases respectively, with 12 bases between them. The CDR3 reads CASSYSSDKSYGYTF. The CDR3 region has the DNA TGTGCCAGCAGTTACTCGTCAGATAAGTCCTATGGCTACACCTTC.

This rearrangement joins TRBV7-9 to TRBJ1-1, with D possibly being TRBD1 (5 bases). V lost 3 bases, J lost 3 bases, and 11 bases lay in between. CDR3 length equals 14 residues. Looked up from germline, CDR1 is SEHNR and CDR2 is FQNEAQ (reference sequence). The CDR3 protein is CASSFQGGDTEAFF. In nucleotides, the CDR3 is TGTGCCAGCAGCTTTCAGGGAGGGGACACTGAAGCTTTCTTT.

This clone was observed a few times. The V gene is TRBV5-8, the J gene TRBJ2-4; 8 bases are shared with TRBD2. Germline V gives CDR1 SGHTS, CDR2 YDEGEE. V dropped 1 base and J dropped 2; count of bases not matched to a gene: 5. This CDR3 has 16 residues. CDR3: CASSLPGGPSKNIQYF. CDR3 nucleotide sequence: TGTGCCAGCAGCTTGCCGGGGGGGCCTTCCAAAAACATTCAGTACTTC. Variable domain in full (rest from reference TRBV5-8 and TRBJ2-4): EAGVTQSPTHLIKTRGQQATLRCSPISGHTSVYWYQQALGLGLQFLLWYDEGEERNRGNFPPRFSGRQFPNYSSELNVNALELEDSALYLCASSLPGGPSKNIQYFGAGTRLSVL.

This chain connects TRBV29-1 to TRBJ1-2; 7 bases are shared with TRBD1. V trimming: 7 bases; J trimming: 0 bases; junction bases outside the gene matches: 5. Germline lookup yields CDR1 SQVTM and CDR2 ANQGSEA. This CDR3 has 13 residues. The CDR3 here is CSADRATNYGYTF. DNA for the CDR3: TGCAGCGCCGACAGGGCCACTAACTATGGCTACACCTTC.